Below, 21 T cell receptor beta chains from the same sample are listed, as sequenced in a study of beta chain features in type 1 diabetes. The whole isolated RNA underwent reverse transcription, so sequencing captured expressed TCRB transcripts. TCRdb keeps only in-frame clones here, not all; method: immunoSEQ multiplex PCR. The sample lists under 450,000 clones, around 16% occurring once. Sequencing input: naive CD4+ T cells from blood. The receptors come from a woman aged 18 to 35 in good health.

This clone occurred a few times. The DNA for the CDR3 is TGTGCCAGCAGCTTAGCCGCCCGACTAAATCCAAATGAGCAGTTCTTC. Protein product: CASSLAARLNPNEQFF. The chain joins TRBV7-6 to TRBJ2-1, with D perhaps TRBD2 (5 bases). V gave up 0 bases and J gave up 7 bases, with 16 bases separating them. This CDR3 contains 16 residues. CDR1 is SGHVS, CDR2 FNYEAQ, per germline. The whole variable domain, remainder taken from reference TRBV7-6 and TRBJ2-1, is GAGVSQSPRYKVTKRGQDVALRCDPISGHVSLYWYRQALGQGPEFLTYFNYEAQQDKSGLPNDRFSAERPEGSISTLTIQRTEQRDSAMYRCASSLAARLNPNEQFFGPGTRLTVL.

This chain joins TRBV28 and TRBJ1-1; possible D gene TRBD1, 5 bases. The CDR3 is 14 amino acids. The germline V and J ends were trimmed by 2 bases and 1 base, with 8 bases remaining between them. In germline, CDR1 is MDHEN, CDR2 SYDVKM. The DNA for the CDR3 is TGTGCCAGCAGTTTAGGGGGGTGGAACACTGAAGCTTTCTTT. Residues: CASSLGGWNTEAFF.

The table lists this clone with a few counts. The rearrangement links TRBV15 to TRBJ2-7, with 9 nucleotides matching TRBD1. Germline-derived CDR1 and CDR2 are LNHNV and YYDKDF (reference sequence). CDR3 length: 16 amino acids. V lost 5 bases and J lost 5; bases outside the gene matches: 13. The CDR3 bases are TGTGCCACCAGCCTTCGAGGGACAGGGAGATCTGACGAGCAGTACTTC. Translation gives CATSLRGTGRSDEQYF.

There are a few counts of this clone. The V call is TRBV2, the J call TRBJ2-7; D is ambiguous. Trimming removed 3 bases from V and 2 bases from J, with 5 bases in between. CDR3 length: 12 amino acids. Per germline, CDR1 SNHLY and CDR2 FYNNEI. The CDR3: CASSEATYEQYF. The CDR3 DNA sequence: TGTGCCAGCAGTGAGGCCACCTACGAGCAGTACTTC. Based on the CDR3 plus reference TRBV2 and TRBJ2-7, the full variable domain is EPEVTQTPSHQVTQMGQEVILRCVPISNHLYFYWYRQILGQKVEFLVSFYNNEISEKSEIFDDQFSVERPDGSNFTLKIRSTKLEDSAMYFCASSEATYEQYFGPGTRLTVT.

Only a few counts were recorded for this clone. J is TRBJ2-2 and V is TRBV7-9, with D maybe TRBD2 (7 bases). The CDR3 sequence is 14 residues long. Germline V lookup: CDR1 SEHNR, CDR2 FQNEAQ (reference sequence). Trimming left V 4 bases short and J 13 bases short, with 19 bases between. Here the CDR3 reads CASSSHVSGEGLFF. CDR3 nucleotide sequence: TGTGCCAGCAGCTCCCACGTTTCAGGGGAGGGGCTGTTTTTT. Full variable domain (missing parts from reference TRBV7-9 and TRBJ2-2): DTGVSQNPRHKITKRGQNVTFRCDPISEHNRLYWYRQTLGQGPEFLTYFQNEAQLEKSRLLSDRFSAERPKGSFSTLEIQRTEQGDSAMYLCASSSHVSGEGLFFGEGSRLTVL.

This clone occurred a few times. This CDR3 reads CASTRQRTNYGYTF. CDR3 in DNA: TGTGCCAGCACAAGGCAGCGGACTAACTATGGCTACACCTTC. The rearrangement uses TRBV28 and TRBJ1-2; D not resolved. CDR3 length equals 14 residues. Trimming stripped 7 bases from V and 0 bases from J, with 12 bases between. Germline CDR1 is MDHEN and CDR2 is SYDVKM.

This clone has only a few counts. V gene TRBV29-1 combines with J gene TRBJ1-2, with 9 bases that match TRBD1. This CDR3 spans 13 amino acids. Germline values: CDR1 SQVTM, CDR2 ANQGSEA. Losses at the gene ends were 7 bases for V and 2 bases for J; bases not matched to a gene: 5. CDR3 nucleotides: TGCAGCGACTCCGGACAGGGGAACTATGGCTACACCTTC. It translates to CSDSGQGNYGYTF.

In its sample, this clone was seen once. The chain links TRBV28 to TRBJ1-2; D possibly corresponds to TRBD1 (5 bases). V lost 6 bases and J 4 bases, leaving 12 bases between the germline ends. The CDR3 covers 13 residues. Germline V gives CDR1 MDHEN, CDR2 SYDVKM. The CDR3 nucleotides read TGTGCCAGCAGCCCCGCTGACAGCTATGGCTACACCTTC. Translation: CASSPADSYGYTF.

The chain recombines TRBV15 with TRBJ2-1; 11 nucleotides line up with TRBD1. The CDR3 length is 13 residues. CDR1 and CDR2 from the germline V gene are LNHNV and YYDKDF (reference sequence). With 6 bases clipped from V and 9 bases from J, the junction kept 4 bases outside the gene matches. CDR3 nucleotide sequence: TGTGCCACCAGTGGACAGGGGGCGGGTGAGCAGTTCTTC. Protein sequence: CATSGQGAGEQFF.

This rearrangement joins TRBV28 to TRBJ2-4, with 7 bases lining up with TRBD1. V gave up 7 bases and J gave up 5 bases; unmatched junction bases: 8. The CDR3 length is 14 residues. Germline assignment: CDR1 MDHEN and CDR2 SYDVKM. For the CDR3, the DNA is TGTGCCAGCACCTTCGGGACAGCTCAAAACATTCAGTACTTC. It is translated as CASTFGTAQNIQYF.

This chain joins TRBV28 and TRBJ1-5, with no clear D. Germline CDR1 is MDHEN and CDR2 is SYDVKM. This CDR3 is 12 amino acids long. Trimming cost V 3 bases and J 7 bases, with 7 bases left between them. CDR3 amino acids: CASSFQNQPQHF. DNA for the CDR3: TGTGCCAGCAGTTTCCAGAACCAGCCCCAGCATTTT. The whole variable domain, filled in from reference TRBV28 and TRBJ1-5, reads DVKVTQSSRYLVKRTGEKVFLECVQDMDHENMFWYRQDPGLGLRLIYFSYDVKMKEKGDIPEGYSVSREKKERFSLILESASTNQTSMYLCASSFQNQPQHFGDGTRLSIL.

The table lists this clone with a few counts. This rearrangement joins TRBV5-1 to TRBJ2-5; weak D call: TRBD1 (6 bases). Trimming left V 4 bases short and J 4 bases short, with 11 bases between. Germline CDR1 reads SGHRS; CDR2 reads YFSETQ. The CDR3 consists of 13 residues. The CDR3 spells CASSAGVLETQYF. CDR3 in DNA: TGCGCCAGCAGCGCAGGGGTTTTAGAGACCCAGTACTTC.

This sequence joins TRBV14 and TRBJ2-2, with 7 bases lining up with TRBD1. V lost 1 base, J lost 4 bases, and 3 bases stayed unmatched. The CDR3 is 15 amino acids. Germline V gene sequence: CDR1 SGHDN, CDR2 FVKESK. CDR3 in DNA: TGTGCCAGCAGCCAAGTGGGACAGACCACCGGGGAGCTGTTTTTT. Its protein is CASSQVGQTTGELFF.

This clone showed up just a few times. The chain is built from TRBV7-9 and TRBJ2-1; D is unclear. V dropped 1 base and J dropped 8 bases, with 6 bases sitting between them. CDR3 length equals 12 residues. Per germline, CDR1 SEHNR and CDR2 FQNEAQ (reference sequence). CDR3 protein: CASSLGGDEQFF. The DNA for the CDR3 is TGTGCCAGCAGCTTAGGAGGAGATGAGCAGTTCTTC.

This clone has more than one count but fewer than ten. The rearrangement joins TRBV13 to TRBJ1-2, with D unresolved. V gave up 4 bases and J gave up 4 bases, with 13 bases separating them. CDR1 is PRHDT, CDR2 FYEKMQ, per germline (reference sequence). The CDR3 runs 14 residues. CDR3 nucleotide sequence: TGTGCCAGCAGCTCCAACCCGGGGAGCTATGGCTACACCTTC. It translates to CASSSNPGSYGYTF.

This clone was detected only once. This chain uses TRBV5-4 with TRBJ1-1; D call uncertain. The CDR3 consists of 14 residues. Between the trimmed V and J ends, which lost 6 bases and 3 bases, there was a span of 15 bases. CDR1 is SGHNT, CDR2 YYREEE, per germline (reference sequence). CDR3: CASTREVVYTEAFF. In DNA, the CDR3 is TGTGCCAGCACCCGAGAGGTGGTGTACACTGAAGCTTTCTTT.

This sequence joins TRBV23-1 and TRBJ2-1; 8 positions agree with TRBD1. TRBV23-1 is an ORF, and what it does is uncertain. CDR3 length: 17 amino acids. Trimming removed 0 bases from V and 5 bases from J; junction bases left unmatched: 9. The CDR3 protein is CASSQSLLDRDNNEQFF. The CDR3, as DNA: TGCGCCAGCAGTCAATCTCTCTTGGACAGGGATAACAATGAGCAGTTCTTC.

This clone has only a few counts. The CDR3: CASSLEGRSSYEQYF. The CDR3 DNA follows: TGTGCCAGCAGCTTAGAAGGGAGGTCCTCCTACGAGCAGTACTTC. The V gene is TRBV7-8, the J gene TRBJ2-7, with D possibly matching TRBD2 (6 bases). This CDR3 spans 15 amino acids. Germline lookup yields CDR1 SGHVS and CDR2 FQNEAQ. V was trimmed by 1 base and J by 0 bases, leaving 10 bases between them.

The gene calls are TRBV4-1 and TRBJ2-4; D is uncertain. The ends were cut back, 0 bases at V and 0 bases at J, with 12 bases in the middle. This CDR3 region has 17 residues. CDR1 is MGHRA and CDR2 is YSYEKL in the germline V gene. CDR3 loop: CASSQEAPTLAKNIQYF. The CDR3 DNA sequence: TGCGCCAGCAGCCAAGAGGCCCCCACGCTAGCCAAAAACATTCAGTACTTC.

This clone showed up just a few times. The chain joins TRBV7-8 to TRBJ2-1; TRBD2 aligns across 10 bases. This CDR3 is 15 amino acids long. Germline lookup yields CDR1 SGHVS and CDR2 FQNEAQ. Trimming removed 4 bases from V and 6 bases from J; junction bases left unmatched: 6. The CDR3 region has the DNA TGTGCCAGCAGCTATATATGGACTAGCGGCAATGAGCAGTTCTTC. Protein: CASSYIWTSGNEQFF.

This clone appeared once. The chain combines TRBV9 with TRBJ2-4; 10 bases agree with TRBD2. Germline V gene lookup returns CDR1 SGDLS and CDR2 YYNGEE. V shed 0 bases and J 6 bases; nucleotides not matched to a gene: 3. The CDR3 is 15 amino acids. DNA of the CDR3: TGTGCCAGCAGCGTAGAAAGCGGGAGGGGAAACATTCAGTACTTC. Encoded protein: CASSVESGRGNIQYF.